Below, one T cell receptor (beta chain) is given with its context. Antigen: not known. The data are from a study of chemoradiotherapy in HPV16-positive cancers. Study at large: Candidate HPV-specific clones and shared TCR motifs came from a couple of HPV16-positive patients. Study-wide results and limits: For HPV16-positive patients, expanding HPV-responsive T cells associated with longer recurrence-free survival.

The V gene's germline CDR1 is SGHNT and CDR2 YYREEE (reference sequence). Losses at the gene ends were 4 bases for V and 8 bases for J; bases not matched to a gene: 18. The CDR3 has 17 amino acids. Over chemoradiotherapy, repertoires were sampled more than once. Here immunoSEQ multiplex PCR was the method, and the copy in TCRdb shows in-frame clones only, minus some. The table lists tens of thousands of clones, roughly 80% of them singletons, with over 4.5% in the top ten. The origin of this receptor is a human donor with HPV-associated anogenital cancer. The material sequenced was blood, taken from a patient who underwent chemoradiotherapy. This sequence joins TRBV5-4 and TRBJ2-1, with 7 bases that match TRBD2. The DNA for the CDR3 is TGTGCCAGCAGCCTTGCAACTAGCGAAATATTGATGGATGAGCAGTTCTTC. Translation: CASSLATSEILMDEQFF. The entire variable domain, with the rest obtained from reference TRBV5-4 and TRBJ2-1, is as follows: ETGVTQSPTHLIKTRGQQVTLRCSSQSGHNTVSWYQQALGQGPQFIFQYYREEENGRGNFPPRFSGLQFPNYSSELNVNALELDDSALYLCASSLATSEILMDEQFFGPGTRLTVL.